The subject of this entry is one T cell receptor beta chain. Its antigen is unknown. No base qualities exist here, and no much larger clone lies one base off it. Taken from cysteine to phenylalanine, the CDR3 has 16 residues. Just the 48-base CDR3 DNA is kept, in frame starting at base 1. The germline V gene gives CDR1 as LGHNA and CDR2 as YNFKEQ. Germline trimming: 1 base from V, 0 bases from J; junction bases outside gene matches: 6. This sample was included in a study of blood T cell repertoires in COVID-19 (dated by TCRdb to the early 2020s). With respect to the entire study: Collaborator samples came from the United States, Italy and Spain and covered acute and convalescent phases of COVID-19. The prospective study material was composed of cDNA or gDNA derived from T cells, B-cell-depleted T cells, or PBMCs. Subjects who had been exposed to COVID-19, were actively infected with it, or had recovered from it provided the deeply sampled blood TCRbeta repertoires that made up the dataset. The repertoires were made available in a free public database intended to serve as a resource for research on the immune response to SARS-CoV-2. Samples were obtained from the ongoing ImmuneRACE study (first 160 participants) and from 1,254 subjects provided by 6 global collaborators. Nearly every sample came with metadata listing a de-identified subject ID, COVID-19 status, age in years and sex. HLA class I and class II types, where available, came from metadata supplied by the sample provider rather than from assay-based typing.

Collaborating institutions collected whole blood in K2EDTA tubes following their own protocols. For TCRbeta analysis, collaborators shipped samples as frozen whole blood, isolated PBMCs, or DNA extracted from either of those sample types. The investigation overall reported the following: How much clinical and demographic metadata was included differed by source and by participant, and the metadata was provided uncurated.

TCRbeta CDR3 regions were amplified from genomic DNA using the immunoSEQ Assay, a bias-controlled multiplex PCR. In the authors' own workflow: The number of nucleated cells in each sample was estimated from the amplification of reference gene primers within the assay. To quantify the absolute abundance of each unique TCRbeta CDR3 rearrangement, sequence reads were collapsed and filtered. Productive Simpson clonality was computed per sample as the square root of Simpson's diversity index over productive rearrangements. This immuneACCESS table, as held by TCRdb, lists in-frame sequences with V and J called but not all clones. Of the missing ones, under half trace to an unresolved V gene in checked studies; the others have no known cause. V and J calls and clone size are copied from that table; D and trimming were computed from the DNA. In this sample the table shows about 160,000 clones, about three quarters of which occur a single time. The top ten clones comprise roughly 8.3% of the sample.

The sequencing sample was made of peripheral blood. This receptor was identified in a man aged 55 to 70 with acute or convalescent COVID-19. The sequence links TRBV4-2 to TRBJ2-7; a stretch of 7 junction bases matches TRBD1. The DNA reads as follows: TGTGCCAGCAGCCAAGCACAGGGGACGAGCTCCTACGAGCAGTACTTC. Protein translation: CASSQAQGTSSYEQYF.